This paragraph covers one T cell receptor beta chain sequence. A few counts support this clone. There is no known antigen for this receptor. No base qualities exist here, and no much larger clone lies one base off it. In total, 600 or so healthy bone marrow donors made up the cohort. Cohort members were all nominally healthy when sampled, although unrecorded immune exposures were likely present. The donor was CMV seronegative and was included in the group of several hundred seronegative cohort members. Every donor gave a peripheral blood sample, and the peripheral blood mononuclear cells from that sample were used for TCR beta sequencing. The Qiagen DNeasy Blood Extraction Kit was used to extract genomic DNA from the blood cell samples. The entry originates in a study of cytomegalovirus exposure and HLA in healthy donors (dated 2017 in TCRdb). Regarding the study in general: An earlier analysis of roughly 500 of the donors reported 250 to 350 Gb of sequence data and 100 million to 130 million unique TCR beta sequences from about 200 million T cells. An early release that covered around 590 HLA-typed donors contained around 300 gigabases of sequencing data and tens of millions of unique TCR sequences. Of the roughly 420 genotyped donors, 75% to 85% were placed in the genetic ancestry cluster associated with self-reported Caucasian donors. The study aimed to test whether cataloging public T cell receptors could reveal signatures of past pathogen exposure. The study used immunosequencing to profile the T cell repertoires of approximately 640 subjects and linked those repertoires to cytomegalovirus serostatus. In addition to the first cohort of 650 to 750 subjects, a separate validation cohort of about 120 different subjects was used. To predict cytomegalovirus infection status, the study combined high-throughput TCR immunosequencing, statistical association of individual TCRs with disease status, and machine learning. A later analysis re-examined previously published TCR beta repertoires from just over 650 donors and added high-resolution HLA genotyping to investigate patterns of TCR occurrence. Rather than using new phenotypic data, the later analysis identified candidate immune exposures from TCR beta sequences and from how often those sequences occurred across donors. An earlier analysis of more than 450 of the donors used high-throughput TCR beta sequencing to judge whether each TCR beta V gene segment behaved as functional or pseudogenic. Donor age, sex, ethnicity and CMV serostatus were compiled together with the repertoire data. A later genetic analysis used genome-wide SNP genotypes for about 65% of the roughly 670 donors, treating that subset as a discovery cohort. All discovery cohort repertoires had been generated on a single sequencing platform. Class I and class II HLA loci were covered by the typing at four-digit resolution. The number of typed donors differed by locus: roughly 620-630 for A, B, C, DRB1 and DQB1; 500 to 550 for DQA1; fewer than 610 for DPA1; and about 450 for DPB1. Because of strong linkage in the cohort, five DR-DQ haplotypes were treated as single units for association and clustering. On average, around 230,000 unique TCR beta nucleotide sequences were sequenced per donor among a few hundred genotyped donors of the cohort, with about 17% of those sequences being non-productive. What the research found in general, with its limitations: A later analysis found that HLA-associated TCR beta chains were more clonally expanded and had lower generation probabilities than equally common non-associated chains. A later genetic analysis associated a missense DCLRE1C variant with V-gene and J-gene trimming of TCR beta chains, and an independent cohort replicated the association. Several of the top co-occurrence clusters appeared to be linked to parvovirus B19, influenza, CMV and Epstein-Barr virus, according to a later analysis. A later genetic analysis reported fewer N-insertions in productive TCRs among donors in an Asian-associated ancestry cluster than the roughly 700-donor mean. The study gave a list of over 150 TCR beta chains associated with cytomegalovirus. According to a later analysis, most CMV-associated TCR beta chains appeared to be HLA-restricted, and the HLA associations seemed to be driven largely by CMV exposure. Some IMGT-functional V segments, including TRBV6-2 and TRBV6-3, could not be distinguished by the 87-base-pair reads and were therefore excluded. When HLA alleles, especially DR and DQ, strongly co-occurred, attributing TCR associations to individual alleles was difficult. In a later analysis, the rate of TCR association differed among HLA loci, with DRB1 alleles having the most associated TCRs and HLA-C alleles having the fewest. Most TCR sequences were seen in very few donors, while some public TCRs were found in many individuals. According to the authors, the approach could potentially be generalized to other disease states and immunological phenotypes. Broadly in line with IMGT annotations, most TCR beta V segments showed up in productive rearrangements about 87% or about 30% of the time in an earlier analysis of 450 to 600 of the donors. A few of the identified cytomegalovirus-associated TCR beta chains were confirmed in vitro to be specific for cytomegalovirus antigens. This cohort had only TCR beta chains sequenced, and the lack of alpha or paired-chain data limited which features could be detected. The classifier was reported to diagnose cytomegalovirus status with high specificity and sensitivity in both the original cohort and the validation cohort. The sequencing pipeline was judged likely to have produced a cluster of highly shared sequence variants as a technical artifact. The presence/absence analyses assumed that sequencing depth was roughly uniform across donors, and that assumption may not be true. Linkage disequilibrium might explain the correlated functional status among segregating V segments, but an unknown experimental factor could not be excluded. A later analysis associated about 17,000 TCR beta sequences with specific HLA alleles at a false discovery rate of 0.05. Immune exposure information for the cohort was limited to CMV serostatus. Because counts were too low, seventeen rarely observed V segments, including chromosome 9 orphons, were left out of the earlier analysis of 500 to 750 of the donors. A further reported finding was that TCR beta sequences accurately predicted the HLA-A and HLA-B alleles for most subjects in the first cohort. Because some donors lacked HLA typing at each locus, the association tests relied only on the typed subset.

Libraries were prepared through the immunoSEQ multiplex PCR assay. For the multiplex PCR, a mixture combining 60 forward primers for TCR Vbeta segments and 13 reverse primers for TCR Jbeta segments was used. Amplification of the CDR3 region of rearranged TCR beta genes was performed with a multiplex PCR assay on genomic DNA. The Illumina HiSeq System was used to sequence the amplified TCR beta libraries as 87-base-pair reads. From the authors' description of their analysis: Across the 500 to 850 repertoires, a later analysis counted 80 million or so unique TCR beta chains, 9 million to 14 million of which were shared by at least two donors. To remove PCR and sequencing errors, raw reads were error-corrected and collapsed into unique sequences using a nearest-neighbor algorithm that merged closely related sequences. Alignment of CDR3 sequences to IMGT reference sequences was used to assign V, D and J gene segments. For a sequence to be retained, at least a six-nucleotide match to both a V gene segment and a J gene segment was required. Rearrangements were classified as productive when the CDR3 lacked stop codons and remained in frame with V and J, and all other rearrangements were classified as non-productive. CDR3 was defined according to IMGT convention as the region running from the second conserved V-encoded cysteine to the conserved J-encoded phenylalanine. Sequences without an unambiguous match to a single V gene segment were excluded from the earlier analysis of a few hundred of the donors. In an earlier analysis of a few hundred of the donors, V segments were called functional above 56.7% productive rearrangements and were called segregating when the between-donor standard deviation exceeded 5%. A statistical classification framework was built to diagnose cytomegalovirus status from the catalog of TCR beta chain sequences. A later analysis assigned V and J genes by comparing TCR nucleotide sequences with IMGT/GENE-DB human TR gene sequences. Using the TCRdist pipeline, a later analysis assigned CDR3 sequences along with most-parsimonious VDJ recombination scenarios. In a later analysis, each TCR beta chain was defined by its CDR3 amino acid sequence together with its V-gene family, and reads lacking a unique V-gene family were excluded. To address suspected cross-contamination and a sequencing artifact, a later analysis removed 550 to 750 highly shared, low-generation-probability nucleotide sequences. For each public chain, a later analysis derived a clonal expansion index from normalized ranks of inferred template counts within each repertoire. A later analysis computed generation probabilities with a VDJ recombination model fitted to out-of-frame rearrangements, and checked the results against IGoR. Hypergeometric tests were used in a later analysis to score TCR-TCR, TCR-HLA and TCR-CMV co-occurrence, with a repertoire-size bias correction applied to the TCR pairs. A later analysis estimated false discovery rates by permuting HLA or CMV assignments 20 times. A later analysis grouped co-occurring TCRs with DBSCAN, adding TCRdist sequence similarity when clustering within HLA-allele-positive subsets. Repertoires with fewer than 30,000 or more than 120,000 public chains, plus five repertoires with anomalous nucleotide sharing, were excluded from co-occurrence clustering. Not all clones reach the TCRdb copy of this immuneACCESS table, which keeps in-frame sequences only. Checked studies attribute under half of the gap to unresolved V genes and leave the rest unexplained. That table supplies the V and J calls and clone size; D and trimming were determined from the DNA. The sample table holds around 180,000 clones, of which around 80% were seen once. Roughly 5% of the sample belongs to the ten largest clones.

Via the germline V gene, CDR1 is WSHSY and CDR2 SAAADI. Deletion took 3 bases off V and 4 bases off J, with a span of 9 bases between the germline ends. The CDR3 holds 13 amino acids from the cysteine to the phenylalanine. Kept here is only the CDR3 DNA, which spans 39 bases and is read in frame from base 1. Sequenced sample: PBMCs. This TCR derives from a man aged 40-50 years in good health and CMV-seronegative. Recombination connected TRBV10-2 to TRBJ1-2; the D segment cannot be called with confidence. The CDR3 corresponds to CASSDKRRYGYTF. In nucleotide form, the sequence is TGCGCCAGCAGTGATAAGAGGCGCTATGGCTACACCTTC.